The 8 T cell receptor beta chains given below trace back to one sample, sequenced in a study of graft-versus-host responses after intestinal transplantation. Clones were read by immunoSEQ multiplex PCR, and TCRdb kept only the in-frame ones, dropping some. Seen here are some 87,000 clones, around nine tenths observed once, and the top ten hold about 0.3%. No antigen has been identified for these receptors. The specimen comprised unstimulated CD4+ T cells sorted from spleen or lymph node cells, sampled before intestinal transplant. The origin of the receptors is a human donor who received an intestinal transplant.

This clone came up once. The rearrangement uses TRBV9 and TRBJ2-3, with D unresolved. The CDR3 loop spans 13 amino acids. Trimming pared 4 bases from V and 0 bases from J, leaving 6 bases between. CDR1 SGDLS and CDR2 YYNGEE come from the germline V gene. CDR3 DNA: TGTGCCAGCAGCCGGGCTAGCACAGATACGCAGTATTTT. Its translation is CASSRASTDTQYF.

The J gene is TRBJ1-6, the V gene TRBV30; no firm D call. With 0 bases removed from V and 10 bases from J, the gap between germline ends came to 13 bases. The CDR3 covers 14 residues. Germline V gene sequence: CDR1 GTSNPN, CDR2 SVGIG (reference sequence). The CDR3 reads CAWSVFSRESPLHF. CDR3 DNA: TGTGCCTGGAGTGTGTTCAGTAGGGAGTCACCCCTCCACTTT.

This sequence joins TRBV4-2 and TRBJ1-5; unclear D gene. Germline loops: CDR1 LGHNA, CDR2 YNFKEQ. Trimming cost V 0 bases and J 0 bases, with 12 bases left between them. There are 17 residues in the CDR3. For the CDR3, the DNA is TGTGCCAGCAGCCAAGACCTAGGGCGGATTAGCAATCAGCCCCAGCATTTT. This codes for CASSQDLGRISNQPQHF.

The genes are TRBV10-1 and TRBJ2-2, with a weak D call TRBD1 (6 bases). Germline loops: CDR1 WNHNN, CDR2 SYGVQD (reference sequence). This CDR3 is built from 17 residues. V lost 5 bases to trimming and J lost 6 bases, with 22 bases between them. CDR3 DNA sequence: TGCGCCAGCAGTTATACAGGGTCCTCGGTTTTATCCGGGGAGCTGTTTTTT. It specifies CASSYTGSSVLSGELFF.

This clone was seen only a few times. CDR3 region: CASSSGGTVNEKLFF. The CDR3 bases are TGTGCCAGTAGTAGTGGCGGGACGGTTAATGAAAAACTGTTTTTT. The V gene is TRBV19, the J gene TRBJ1-4, with D possibly TRBD1 on 5 matching bases. The CDR3 is made up of 15 amino acids. The V end lost 4 bases, the J end lost 4 bases, and 13 bases lay between the germline ends. Germline V gene lookup returns CDR1 LNHDA and CDR2 SQIVND (reference sequence).

The V and J genes are TRBV11-2 and TRBJ2-5; 7 positions agree with TRBD2. The J call is doubtful: the DNA matches TRBJ2-7 better. The CDR3 has 13 amino acids. CDR1 is SGHAT, CDR2 FQNNGV, per germline. CDR3 protein: CASRAGTLYEQYF. The CDR3 DNA follows: TGTGCCAGCAGAGCGGGAACCCTCTACGAGCAGTACTTC.

This chain's CDR3 is CASSLSSRGRGNSPLHF. The CDR3 DNA reads as TGTGCCAGCAGCCTCTCAAGTCGAGGAAGGGGGAATTCACCCCTCCACTTT. The chain links TRBV4-2 to TRBJ1-6; weak D call: TRBD1 (6 bases). The germline V gene encodes CDR1 LGHNA and CDR2 YNFKEQ. Trimming shortened V by 4 bases and J by 7 bases, and 20 bases separated the two germline ends. This CDR3 has 17 residues.

The chain joins TRBV5-1 to TRBJ2-5; possibly TRBD1 for D (6 bases). The germline V gene has CDR1 SGHRS and CDR2 YFSETQ. The CDR3 length is 16 residues. V was cut by 4 bases and J by 4 bases, with 20 bases left in between. CDR3 sequence: CASSHGTTPWRETQYF. The CDR3 DNA reads as TGCGCCAGCAGCCACGGGACAACCCCATGGAGAGAGACCCAGTACTTC.